These T cell receptor beta chains were read from a single sample in a study of blood T cell repertoires in COVID-19. Repertoires were generated with immunoSEQ multiplex PCR, while TCRdb's copy carries only in-frame clones and drops some. The sample has around 140,000 clones, roughly 88% seen once. Material: peripheral blood. The receptors here all came from a man between 60 and 70 years old with active or convalescent COVID-19. CDR3s include the opening cysteine and the closing phenylalanine or tryptophan. Fields, in order: J gene, clone size, D gene, V gene, CDR3 DNA, CDR3 protein. D genes are given only for firm matches. Part of the rows lack a size; the others show once, few, many or a class for expanded clones.

TRBJ2-5,NA,NA,TRBV11-3,TGTGCCAGCAGCTTCGTTTGGGGGGTTCAAGAGACCCAGTACTTC,CASSFVWGVQETQYF
TRBJ2-1,NA,TRBD2,TRBV5-1,TGCGCCAGCAGCGCGAATACCGGGACTAGTCGCAATGAGCAGTTCTTC,CASSANTGTSRNEQFF
TRBJ2-2,few,TRBD1,TRBV24-1,TGTGCCACCAGTGATTGGACAGGGAGGAACACCGGGGAGCTGTTTTTT,CATSDWTGRNTGELFF
TRBJ2-7,NA,NA,TRBV7-2,TGTGCCAGCAGCTTAACTATGTCCTACGAGCAGTACTTC,CASSLTMSYEQYF
TRBJ1-1,NA,NA,TRBV5-4,TGTGCCAGCAGCTTGGCCAGGACCCGGGGCACTGAAGCTTTCTTT,CASSLARTRGTEAFF
TRBJ1-2,NA,NA,TRBV30,TGTGCCTGGACCCGGGGGGGGTATGGCTACACCTTC,CAWTRGGYGYTF
TRBJ2-5,NA,NA,TRBV12-3/TRBV12-4,TGTGCCAGCAGTTCGACTGGTCAAGAGACCCAGTACTTC,CASSSTGQETQYF
TRBJ2-1,NA,NA,TRBV12-3/TRBV12-4,TGTGCCAGCATCAAAAACAATGAGCAGTTCTTC,CASIKNNEQFF
TRBJ2-3,few,TRBD1,TRBV5-1,TGCGCCAGCAGCACCGGGACAGGGGGAGATACGCAGTATTTT,CASSTGTGGDTQYF
TRBJ2-2,NA,NA,TRBV5-1,TGCGCCAGCAGCCCCGGGACAATGAACACCGGGGAGCTGTTTTTT,CASSPGTMNTGELFF
TRBJ2-1,NA,TRBD2,TRBV11-3,TGTGCCAGCAGACTAGCGGGAAACGAGCAGTTCTTC,CASRLAGNEQFF
TRBJ2-6,NA,NA,TRBV3-1/TRBV3-2,TGTGCCAGCAGCCAGACAATGGGGCCCGGGGCCAACGTCCTGACTTTC,CASSQTMGPGANVLTF
TRBJ2-5,NA,NA,TRBV15,TGTGCCACCGCCCCTCGGTCCCTGAAAGAGACCCAGTACTTC,CATAPRSLKETQYF
TRBJ2-1,NA,NA,TRBV7-2,TGTGCCAGCAGCTTACGTGAGTATGAGCAGTTCTTC,CASSLREYEQFF
TRBJ1-2,NA,TRBD1,TRBV27,TGTGCCAGCAGTGGGGACAGAGCGAGGAACTATGGCTACACCTTC,CASSGDRARNYGYTF
TRBJ1-2,NA,NA,TRBV27,TGTGCCAGCAGTAACCGCGCAGGGTATGGCTACACCTTC,CASSNRAGYGYTF
TRBJ1-1,NA,NA,TRBV14,TGTGCCAGCAGCCAGGGGAGGGGGTCCCCGAACACTGAAGCTTTCTTT,CASSQGRGSPNTEAFF
TRBJ1-5,NA,NA,TRBV6-5,TGTGCCAGCAGGCAGGGGAGCAATCAGCCCCAGCATTTT,CASRQGSNQPQHF
TRBJ1-5,NA,TRBD1,TRBV6-5,TGTGCCAGCAGACCCGCCGGGACAGGTAATCAGCCCCAGCATTTT,CASRPAGTGNQPQHF
TRBJ1-3,NA,NA,TRBV7-2,TGTGCCAGCAGCCCACAGCTCTCTGGAAACACCATATATTTT,CASSPQLSGNTIYF
TRBJ2-1,NA,NA,TRBV3-1/TRBV3-2,TGTGCCAGCAGCCAAATGAGAACCTACAATGAGCAGTTCTTC,CASSQMRTYNEQFF
TRBJ1-1,few,NA,TRBV5-6,TGTGCCAGCAGCCTGCCCACAGGGAACACTGAAGCTTTCTTT,CASSLPTGNTEAFF
TRBJ1-5,NA,NA,TRBV28,TGTGCCAGCAGTTTGGGCCCGTATCATCAGCCCCAGCATTTT,CASSLGPYHQPQHF
TRBJ1-2,NA,NA,TRBV24-1,TGTGCCACCAGTGACCGGGACGCGCTGGGGGGGGGCTACACCTTC,CATSDRDALGGGYTF
TRBJ1-5,NA,NA,TRBV9,TGTGCCAGCAGCGTAGCGGCGTCAGGTTACAATCAGCCCCAGCATTTT,CASSVAASGYNQPQHF
TRBJ2-3,NA,TRBD2,TRBV5-1,TGCGCCAGCAGCTTAGCGGGAGAAGATACGCAGTATTTT,CASSLAGEDTQYF
TRBJ2-2,NA,NA,TRBV7-9,TGTGCCAGCAGCTTAGCCCGGGCCGGGGAGCTGTTTTTT,CASSLARAGELFF
TRBJ2-5,NA,TRBD1,TRBV25-1,TGTGCCAGCGGACAGGGACTTGCTCGCGGGGAGACCCAGTACTTC,CASGQGLARGETQYF
TRBJ2-1,NA,NA,TRBV7-2,TGTGCCAGCAGCTTAGCGGGAGACCCCTACAATGAGCAGTTCTTC,CASSLAGDPYNEQFF
TRBJ1-1,NA,NA,TRBV7-2,TGTGCCAGCAGCTTTTTTAGAGGGGGCACTGAAGCTTTCTTT,CASSFFRGGTEAFF
TRBJ2-2,NA,NA,TRBV27,TGTGCCAGCAGATACCTCTCACTAGCTCGGAACACCGGGGAGCTGTTTTTT,CASRYLSLARNTGELFF
TRBJ1-5,few,NA,TRBV5-4,TGTGCCAGCAGCTTCCACGGGGGCAATCAGCCCCAGCATTTT,CASSFHGGNQPQHF
TRBJ2-3,NA,NA,TRBV9,TGTGCCAGCAGCCTCTCCCAGGGTAGCACAGATACGCAGTATTTT,CASSLSQGSTDTQYF
TRBJ2-1,NA,NA,TRBV18,TGTGCCAGCTCAACAACACAGGGCAGGGTTGAGCAGTTCTTC,CASSTTQGRVEQFF
TRBJ1-1,NA,TRBD1,TRBV15,TGTGCCACCAGGGAAGACAGGGGGAACACTGAAGCTTTCTTT,CATREDRGNTEAFF
TRBJ2-1,NA,NA,TRBV6-4,TGTGCCAGCAGGCCCGCTGGGGGGGCGGCCGGTAAGCAGTTCTTC,CASRPAGGAAGKQFF
TRBJ2-1,NA,TRBD2,TRBV27,TGTGCCAGCAGTTTCATCGGGGGGGAATCCTACAATGAGCAGTTCTTC,CASSFIGGESYNEQFF
TRBJ2-7,few,TRBD1,TRBV9,TGTGCCAGCAGTAGGACAGGGCTCGAGCACGAGCAGTACTTC,CASSRTGLEHEQYF
TRBJ1-6,NA,NA,TRBV24-1,TGTGCCACCAGTGATTTGAGGCAGGGGAACTATAATTCACCCCTCCACTTT,CATSDLRQGNYNSPLHF
TRBJ1-5,NA,NA,TRBV4-1,TGCGCCAGCAGCCAAGATCCGGGCTCGGGGCAGCCCCAGCATTTT,CASSQDPGSGQPQHF